The 10 T cell receptor beta chains below all came from one sample that was sequenced in a study of T cells after yellow fever vaccination (dated by TCRdb to about 2019). The intended sense of this specimen's treatment or condition label: live attenuated yellow fever vaccine strain. Library method: 5' RACE. Sequenced on an Illumina HiSeq 2500. TCRdb took the public reads, trimmed them with fastp at Q25, ran MiXCR for clone calling and kept in-frame beta chains. Entries that share a CDR3 protein sequence are merged under the most common genes and DNA. The sample table shows 200,000 to 300,000 distinct CDR3 sequences, and approximately 12% are seen once. In total, the top ten clones hold 0.45% to 0.65% of the sample. This specimen consisted of CD4+ T cells sorted from PBMCs, obtained 45 days after the yellow fever booster vaccination. These receptors were collected from a man aged 25-45 years who received the YFV17D yellow fever vaccine.

V is TRBV11-1 and J is TRBJ2-3; 9 bases are a match to TRBD2. J gave up 11 bases and V 5 bases, and 5 bases lay outside the gene matches. This CDR3 has 12 amino acids. Germline V gene data show CDR1 as SGHAT and CDR2 as FQDESV (reference sequence). CDR3 in DNA: TGTGCCAGCAGCCGTAGCGGGAGTATGCAGTATTTT. This gives the protein CASSRSGSMQYF.

This clonotype was counted between two and nine times. The V and J genes are TRBV12-3 or TRBV12-4 and TRBJ1-5; 8 positions agree with TRBD1. The ends lost 3 bases at V and 7 bases at J; junction bases unmatched: 14. This CDR3 spans 17 amino acids. CDR3 sequence: CASSFGTGERNYQPQHF. CDR3 coding DNA: TGTGCCAGCAGTTTCGGGACAGGAGAAAGGAATTACCAGCCCCAGCATTTT.

This clonotype was picked up a small number of times. The chain employs TRBV4-2 and TRBJ1-3; the D is unclear. The CDR3 length is 17 residues. Germline values: CDR1 LGHNA, CDR2 YNFKEQ. V lost 4 bases to trimming and J lost 7 bases, with 23 bases between them. The CDR3 coding sequence is TGTGCCAGCAGCCCTCCCGGCCTATTAAGAGGTGGGAACACCATATATTTT. Its protein is CASSPPGLLRGGNTIYF.

The chain has TRBV7-6 and TRBJ2-1; D might be TRBD2 (6 bases). The germline V gene has CDR1 SGHVS and CDR2 FNYEAQ. Trimming shortened V by 6 bases and J by 9 bases, and 21 bases separated the two germline ends. This CDR3 region has 15 residues. CDR3 region: CASRSSSGLGGEQFF. The CDR3 nucleotides read TGTGCCAGCAGATCTTCCTCGGGGTTGGGAGGTGAGCAGTTCTTC.

This clonotype was picked up many times. This chain connects TRBV6-2 or TRBV6-3 to TRBJ2-1, with D perhaps matching TRBD2 (6 bases). Trimming shortened V by 5 bases and J by 0 bases, and 17 bases separated the two germline ends. Germline V gene sequence: CDR1 MNHEY, CDR2 SVGEGT. This CDR3 is 17 amino acids long. The CDR3 loop is CASSPYRRLDSYNEQFF. The DNA of the CDR3 is TGTGCCAGCAGTCCCTATCGCCGACTAGACTCCTACAATGAGCAGTTCTTC.

V and J are TRBV30 and TRBJ2-1, with TRBD2 identical over 14 bases. CDR1 and CDR2 (germline): GTSNPN, SVGIG (reference sequence). CDR3 size: 16 residues. V shed 3 bases, J shed 7 bases, and the junction held 8 bases outside the gene matches. CDR3 sequence: CAWRTGTSGSRNEQFF. The CDR3, as DNA: TGTGCCTGGAGGACGGGGACTAGCGGGAGTAGAAATGAGCAGTTCTTC. The full variable domain, in which reference TRBV30 and TRBJ2-1 provide the parts outside the CDR3, is SQTIHQWPATLVQPVGSPLSLECTVEGTSNPNLYWYRQAAGRGLQLLFYSVGIGQISSEVPQNLSASRPQDRQFILSSKKLLLSDSGFYLCAWRTGTSGSRNEQFFGPGTRLTVL.

This clonotype was counted between two and nine times. Compared with germline, one end of the junction differs, possibly owing to a read error. The chain recombines TRBV12-5 with TRBJ2-5, with 7 bases fitting TRBD1. The CDR3 sequence is 12 residues long. Germline CDR1 and CDR2: LGHNT and FRNRAP. CDR3 sequence (DNA): TGTGCTAGTGGTTCGTCGGACAGGAATCTGTCCTTC. This translates into CASGSSDRNLSF.

This clonotype was seen more than once but under ten times. The gene calls are TRBV7-3 and TRBJ2-1, with 9 bases fitting TRBD1. The CDR3 covers 15 residues. V was clipped by 5 bases and J by 7 bases; unmatched bases: 9. Per germline, CDR1 SGHTA and CDR2 FQGTGA. CDR3 sequence: CASSAGTGSLNEQFF. The CDR3 DNA sequence: TGTGCCAGCAGCGCCGGGACAGGGAGTTTGAATGAGCAGTTCTTC. The whole variable domain, remainder taken from reference TRBV7-3 and TRBJ2-1, is GAGVSQTPSNKVTEKGKYVELRCDPISGHTALYWYRQSLGQGPEFLIYFQGTGAADDSGLPNDRFFAVRPEGSVSTLKIQRTERGDSAVYLCASSAGTGSLNEQFFGPGTRLTVL.

This clonotype appeared a few times. The chain combines TRBV2 with TRBJ2-1; 13 nucleotides agree with TRBD2. V lost 6 bases to trimming and J lost 11 bases; unmatched junction nucleotides: 7. The CDR3 spans 14 residues. CDR1 is SNHLY, CDR2 FYNNEI, per germline. Here the CDR3 reads CASSPGLAGVKQFF. The CDR3, as DNA: TGTGCCAGCAGCCCCGGACTAGCGGGAGTAAAGCAGTTCTTC. Full variable domain (rest looked up from reference TRBV2 and TRBJ2-1): EPEVTQTPSHQVTQMGQEVILRCVPISNHLYFYWYRQILGQKVEFLVSFYNNEISEKSEIFDDQFSVERPDGSNFTLKIRSTKLEDSAMYFCASSPGLAGVKQFFGPGTRLTVL.

This clonotype was observed a handful of times. V usage is TRBV3-1 and J usage is TRBJ1-1, with D possibly being TRBD1 (6 bases). The CDR3 is 14 residues long. Germline loops: CDR1 LGHDT, CDR2 YNNKEL (reference sequence). The V end lost 2 bases, the J end lost 7 bases, and 14 bases lay between the germline ends. CDR3 in amino acids: CASSQTPGQIEAFF. The CDR3 bases are TGTGCCAGCAGCCAAACCCCCGGACAGATTGAAGCTTTCTTT. Together with reference TRBV3-1 and TRBJ1-1, the CDR3 gives the full variable domain: DTAVSQTPKYLVTQMGNDKSIKCEQNLGHDTMYWYKQDSKKFLKIMFSYNNKELIINETVPNRFSPKSPDKAHLNLHINSLELGDSAVYFCASSQTPGQIEAFFGQGTRLTVV.